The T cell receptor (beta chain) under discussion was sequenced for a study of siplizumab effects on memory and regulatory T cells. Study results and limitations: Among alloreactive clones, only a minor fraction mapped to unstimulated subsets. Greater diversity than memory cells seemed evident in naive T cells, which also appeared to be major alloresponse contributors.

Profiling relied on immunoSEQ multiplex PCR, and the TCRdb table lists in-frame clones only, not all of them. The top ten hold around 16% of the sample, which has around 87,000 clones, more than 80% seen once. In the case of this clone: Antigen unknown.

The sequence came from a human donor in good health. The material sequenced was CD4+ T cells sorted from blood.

The CDR3 DNA follows: TGTGCCAGTAGTGTGGGGGTCGGGTGGGCGCTGTTTTTT. It specifies CASSVGVGWALFF. The chain employs TRBV19 and TRBJ2-2; the D call may be TRBD1 or TRBD2 (5 bases each). V lost 5 bases and J 13 bases, leaving 17 bases between the germline ends. CDR1 LNHDA and CDR2 SQIVND come from the germline V gene (reference sequence). The CDR3 has 13 amino acids.